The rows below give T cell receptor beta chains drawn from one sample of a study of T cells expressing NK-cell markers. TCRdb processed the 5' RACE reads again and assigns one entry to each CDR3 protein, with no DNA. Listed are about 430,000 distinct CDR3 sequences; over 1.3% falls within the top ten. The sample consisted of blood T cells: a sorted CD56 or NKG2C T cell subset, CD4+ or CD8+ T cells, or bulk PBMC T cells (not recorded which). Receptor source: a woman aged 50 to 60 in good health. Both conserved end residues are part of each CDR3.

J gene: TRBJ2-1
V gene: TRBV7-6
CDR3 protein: CASSFFRTSGAREQFF

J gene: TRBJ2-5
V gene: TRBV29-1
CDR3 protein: CSVGVGGKQETQYF

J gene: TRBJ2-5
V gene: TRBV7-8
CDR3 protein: CASSPPEAQETQYF

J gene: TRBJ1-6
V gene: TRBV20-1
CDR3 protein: CSARYGSSPLHF

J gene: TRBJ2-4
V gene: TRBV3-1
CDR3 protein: CASSQDRTLYIQYF

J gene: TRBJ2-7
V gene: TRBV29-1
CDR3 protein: CSATGGIYYEQYF

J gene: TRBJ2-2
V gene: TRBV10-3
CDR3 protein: CAIRLTGQNSNTGELFF

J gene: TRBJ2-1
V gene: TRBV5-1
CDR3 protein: CASSWGLAGEPHEQFF

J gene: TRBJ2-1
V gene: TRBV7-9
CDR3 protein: CASSLVGVSGTSYNEQFF

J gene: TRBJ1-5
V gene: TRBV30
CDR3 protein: CAWSSGFGSNQPQHF

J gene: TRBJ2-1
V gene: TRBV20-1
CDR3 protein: CSARRGVQTYNEQFF

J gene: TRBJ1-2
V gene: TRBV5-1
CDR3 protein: CASSFPGDRYGYTF

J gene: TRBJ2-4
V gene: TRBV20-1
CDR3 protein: CSAISGTSGRENIQYF

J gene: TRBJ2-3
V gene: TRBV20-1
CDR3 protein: CSAITLRAGGRSDTQYF

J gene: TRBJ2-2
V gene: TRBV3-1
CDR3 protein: CASSPIFPTGELFF

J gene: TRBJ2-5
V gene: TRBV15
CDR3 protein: CATSTGYQETQYF

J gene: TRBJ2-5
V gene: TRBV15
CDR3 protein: CATGGDETQYF

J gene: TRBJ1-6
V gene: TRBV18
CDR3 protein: CASSKDSSPLHF

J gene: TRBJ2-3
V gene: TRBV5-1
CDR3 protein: CASSPQAGRGDTQYF

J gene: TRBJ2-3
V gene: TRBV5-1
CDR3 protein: CASSLEGDRGYF

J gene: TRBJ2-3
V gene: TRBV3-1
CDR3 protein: CASSQWREGADTQYF

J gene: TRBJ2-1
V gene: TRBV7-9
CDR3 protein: CASSYAGGGNEQFF

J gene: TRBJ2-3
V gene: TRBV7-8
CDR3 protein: CASSLERRLAGLQQTDTQYF

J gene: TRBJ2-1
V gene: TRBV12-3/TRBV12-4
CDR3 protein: CASSTGATYNEQFF

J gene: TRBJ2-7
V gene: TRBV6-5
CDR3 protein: CASSYSLSYEQYF

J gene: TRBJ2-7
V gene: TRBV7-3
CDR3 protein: CASSLTGLAGDEQYF

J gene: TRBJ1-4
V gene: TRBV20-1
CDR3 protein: CSARDRNRGNEKLFF

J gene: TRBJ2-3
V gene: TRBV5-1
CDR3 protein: CASSLELAGGTQYF

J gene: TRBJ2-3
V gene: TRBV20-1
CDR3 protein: CSARGGTSGRPTQYF

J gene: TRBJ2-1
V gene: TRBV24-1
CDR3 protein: CATSTYRGAYNEQFF

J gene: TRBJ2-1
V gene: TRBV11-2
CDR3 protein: CASSLLGEGEQFF

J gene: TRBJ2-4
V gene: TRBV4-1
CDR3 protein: CASSQGTSGSKNIQYF

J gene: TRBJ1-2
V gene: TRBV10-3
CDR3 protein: CAISDPRQGNYGYTF

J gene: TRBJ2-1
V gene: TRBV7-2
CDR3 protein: CASSGDYNEQFF

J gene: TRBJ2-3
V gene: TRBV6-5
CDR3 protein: CASRLQFSTDTQYF

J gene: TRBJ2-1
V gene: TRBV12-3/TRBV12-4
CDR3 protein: CASSSRGTSSEQFF

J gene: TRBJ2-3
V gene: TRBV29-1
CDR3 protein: CSVHARLATDTQYF

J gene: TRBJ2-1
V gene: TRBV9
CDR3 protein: CASSVSPYSYNEQFF

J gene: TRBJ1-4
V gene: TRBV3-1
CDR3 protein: CASSRTGGAINEKLFF

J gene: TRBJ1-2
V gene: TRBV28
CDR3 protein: CASTPQGAIYGYTF

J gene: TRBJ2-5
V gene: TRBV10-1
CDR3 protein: CASSKGLAGGQETQYF

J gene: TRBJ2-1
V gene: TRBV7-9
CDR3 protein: CASSYPRGLPQLGEQFF

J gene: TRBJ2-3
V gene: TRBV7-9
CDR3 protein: CASSFLPGQGSDTQYF

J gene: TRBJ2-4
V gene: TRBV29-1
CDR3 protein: CSVEDDSKNIQYF

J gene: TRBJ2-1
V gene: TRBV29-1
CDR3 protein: CSARGGFSYNEQFF

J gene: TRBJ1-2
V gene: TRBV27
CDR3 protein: CASSPLDRANYGYTF

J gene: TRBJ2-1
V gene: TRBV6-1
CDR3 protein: CASSKGGLAGYNEQFF

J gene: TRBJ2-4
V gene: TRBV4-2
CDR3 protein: CASSQETGLVNIQYF

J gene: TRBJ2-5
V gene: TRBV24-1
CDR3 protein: CATSDLRAPPGGETQYF

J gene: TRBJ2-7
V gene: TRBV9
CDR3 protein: CASSVEGLYEQYF

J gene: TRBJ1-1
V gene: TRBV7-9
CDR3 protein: CASSPNPVANPFF

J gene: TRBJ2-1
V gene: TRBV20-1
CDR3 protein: CSARLTSGSTGNEQFF

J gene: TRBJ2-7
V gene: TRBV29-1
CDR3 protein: CSVMLTAYEQYF